This entry features one T cell receptor (beta chain) sequence. Its antigen is undetermined. This entry comes from a study of cytomegalovirus exposure and HLA in healthy donors. Study-wide background: Out of 150 million to 200 million T cells, an earlier analysis found roughly 100 million unique TCR beta sequences in total. Notes on the study in general: It was likely that a cluster of highly shared sequence variants was a sequencing artifact. According to the study, roughly 160 TCR beta chains were cytomegalovirus-associated.

PCR used 60 Vbeta primers and 13 Jbeta primers. Here immunoSEQ multiplex PCR was the method, and the copy in TCRdb shows in-frame clones only, minus some. The sample consists of some 65,000 clones, approximately 60% of them appearing once. This TCR was recovered from a man under 40 in good health and CMV-seronegative. The specimen was PBMCs.

The CDR3 sequence: CASSERPRGANTEAFF. CDR3 sequence (DNA): TGTGCCAGCAGTGAAAGGCCCCGTGGGGCGAACACTGAAGCTTTCTTT. This chain joins TRBV2 and TRBJ1-1, with D possibly matching TRBD1 (5 bases). The CDR3 sequence is 16 residues long. Trimming removed 2 bases from V and 1 base from J, with 14 bases in between. Germline V gene data show CDR1 as SNHLY and CDR2 as FYNNEI.